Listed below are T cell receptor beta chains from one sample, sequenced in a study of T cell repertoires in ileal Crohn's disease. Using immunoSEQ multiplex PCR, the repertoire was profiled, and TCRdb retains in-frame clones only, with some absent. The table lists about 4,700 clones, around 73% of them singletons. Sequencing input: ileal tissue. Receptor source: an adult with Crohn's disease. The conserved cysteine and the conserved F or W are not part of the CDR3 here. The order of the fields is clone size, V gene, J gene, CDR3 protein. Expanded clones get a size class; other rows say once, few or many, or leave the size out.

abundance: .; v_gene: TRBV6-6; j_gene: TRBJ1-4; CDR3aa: ASRTRQENEKLF
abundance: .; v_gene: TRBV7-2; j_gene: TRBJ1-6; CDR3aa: ASSHRGQTYNSPLH
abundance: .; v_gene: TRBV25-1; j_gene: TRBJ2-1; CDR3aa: ASSSLSGLAGINEQF
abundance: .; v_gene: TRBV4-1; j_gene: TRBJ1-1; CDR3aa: ASSQDIDRGTEAF
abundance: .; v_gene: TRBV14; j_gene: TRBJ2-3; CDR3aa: ASSQGDSSTDTQY
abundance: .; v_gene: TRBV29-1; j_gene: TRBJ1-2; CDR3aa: SAQGQDYGHT
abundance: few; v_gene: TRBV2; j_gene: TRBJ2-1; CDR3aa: ASSRLAGYNEQF
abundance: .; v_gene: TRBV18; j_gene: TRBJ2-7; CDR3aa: ASSPGHGYEQY
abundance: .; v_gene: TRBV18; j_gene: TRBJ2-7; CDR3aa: ASSPGVRGNPKQY
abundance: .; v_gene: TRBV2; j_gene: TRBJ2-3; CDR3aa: ASSVGGTDTQY
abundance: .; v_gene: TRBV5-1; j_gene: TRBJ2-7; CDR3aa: ASSKERLARGGYEQY
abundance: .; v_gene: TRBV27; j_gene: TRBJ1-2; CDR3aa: ASSFRTGGKENYGYT
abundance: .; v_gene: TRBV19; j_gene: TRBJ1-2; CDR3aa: ASSIWGLNYGYT
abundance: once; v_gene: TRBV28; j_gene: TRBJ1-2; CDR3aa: ASSMPGTGFYGYT
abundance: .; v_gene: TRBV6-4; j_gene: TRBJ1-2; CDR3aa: ASMGQGGGYT
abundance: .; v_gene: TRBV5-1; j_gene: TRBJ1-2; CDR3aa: ASSFGTYRKDYGYT
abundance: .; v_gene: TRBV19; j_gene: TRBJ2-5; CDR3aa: ASSPFGRGMGETQY
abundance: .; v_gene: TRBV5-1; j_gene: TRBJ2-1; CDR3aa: ASRTGPGLAGFGEQF
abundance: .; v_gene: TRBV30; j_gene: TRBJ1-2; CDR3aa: ALAVNYGYT
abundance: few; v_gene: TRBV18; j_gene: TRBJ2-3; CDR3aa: ASSLTTTDTQY
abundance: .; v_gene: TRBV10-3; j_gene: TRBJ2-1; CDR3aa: AISGMAGTNNEQF
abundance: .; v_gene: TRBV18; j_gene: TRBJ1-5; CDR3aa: ASSPRSTGGGNQPQH
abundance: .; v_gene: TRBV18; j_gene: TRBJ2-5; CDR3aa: ASSPPGGETQY
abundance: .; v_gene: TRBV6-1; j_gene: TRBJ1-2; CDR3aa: ASSEAGGRGYT
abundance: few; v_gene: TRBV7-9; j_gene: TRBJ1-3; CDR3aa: ASSPRYPYPGNTIY
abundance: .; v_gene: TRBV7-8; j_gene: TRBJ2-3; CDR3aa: ASSATGLATDTQY
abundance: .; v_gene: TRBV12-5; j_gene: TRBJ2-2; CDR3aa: ASGLGQGIRSGELF
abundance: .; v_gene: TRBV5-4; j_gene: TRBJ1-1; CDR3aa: ASSTRTGRRTEAF
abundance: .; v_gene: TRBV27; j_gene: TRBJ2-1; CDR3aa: ASSPPGLAGSNEQF
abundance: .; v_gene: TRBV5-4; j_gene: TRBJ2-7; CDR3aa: ASSLSPSVVYEQY
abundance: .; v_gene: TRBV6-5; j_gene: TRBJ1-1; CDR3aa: ASNPGGIREAF
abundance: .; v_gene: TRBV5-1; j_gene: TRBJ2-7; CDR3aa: ASSFSTGVTYEQY
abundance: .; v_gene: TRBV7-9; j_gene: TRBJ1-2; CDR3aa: ASSFSSHGYT
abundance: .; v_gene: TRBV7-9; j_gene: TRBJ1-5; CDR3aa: ASSLGAGDSNQPQH
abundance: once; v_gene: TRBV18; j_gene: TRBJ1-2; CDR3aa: ASSPTGLNYGYT
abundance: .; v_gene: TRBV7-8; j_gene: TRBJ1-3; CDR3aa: ASSLVGTYRGPGNTIY
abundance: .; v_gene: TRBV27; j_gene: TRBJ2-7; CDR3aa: ASSLTGTYEQY
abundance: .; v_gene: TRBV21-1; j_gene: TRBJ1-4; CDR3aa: ASSRERKGQVDEKLF
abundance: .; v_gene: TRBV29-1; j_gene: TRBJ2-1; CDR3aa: SVGSRGTYNEQF
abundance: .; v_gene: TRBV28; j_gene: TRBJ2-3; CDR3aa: ASSPGDGRPDTQY
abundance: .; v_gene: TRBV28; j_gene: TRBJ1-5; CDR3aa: ASTLLQGNQPQH
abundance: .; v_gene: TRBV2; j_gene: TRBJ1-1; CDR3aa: ASSDSPGAF
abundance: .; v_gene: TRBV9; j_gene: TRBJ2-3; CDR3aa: ASSGQTLTDTQY
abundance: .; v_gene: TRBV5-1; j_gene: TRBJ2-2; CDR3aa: ASSLATGHSTGELF
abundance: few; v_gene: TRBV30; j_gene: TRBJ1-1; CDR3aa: AWSVMGGSTEAF
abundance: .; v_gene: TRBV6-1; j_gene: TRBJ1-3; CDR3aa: ASSEAWSSGNTIY
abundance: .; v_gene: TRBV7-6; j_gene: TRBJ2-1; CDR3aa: ASSLEDRAGDEQF
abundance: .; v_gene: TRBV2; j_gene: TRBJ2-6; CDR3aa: ASNRGAGANVLT
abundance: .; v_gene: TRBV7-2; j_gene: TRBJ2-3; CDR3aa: ASSYDRDTDTQY
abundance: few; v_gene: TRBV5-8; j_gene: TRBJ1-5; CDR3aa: ASSLGSHSNQPQH
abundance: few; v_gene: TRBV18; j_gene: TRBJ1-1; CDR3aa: ASSPARANTEAF
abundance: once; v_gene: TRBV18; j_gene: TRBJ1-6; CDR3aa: ASSRDSLGDSPLH
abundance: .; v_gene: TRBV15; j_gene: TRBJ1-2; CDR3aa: ATSRGRQGLDGYT
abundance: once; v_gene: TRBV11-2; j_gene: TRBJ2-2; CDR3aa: ASSPPTGIYTGELF